A selection of T cell receptor beta chains follows, all from one sample in a study of shared clonotypes between healthy human individuals. Measured with immunoSEQ multiplex PCR; TCRdb has only the in-frame clones, and not every one. Here the sample spans approximately 2.5 million clones, 90% to 95% being singletons. The source material was naive CD4+ T cells sorted from blood. The receptors come from a man between 18 and 35 years old in good health. CDR3s include the opening cysteine and the closing phenylalanine or tryptophan. D genes are given only for firm matches. The size entry is marked missing in some rows and otherwise reads once, few, many or a size class.

TRBV7-9	-	TRBD1	TRBJ2-3	CASSTGQGVWLTDTQYF	TGTGCCAGCAGCACCGGACAGGGGGTTTGGTTAACAGATACGCAGTATTTT
TRBV7-8	-	-	TRBJ2-7	CASSRTSSYEQYF	TGTGCCAGCAGCCGGACTTCCTCCTACGAGCAGTACTTC
TRBV2	-	-	TRBJ2-3	CAIDLLIRTDTQYF	TGTGCCATTGACTTGTTGATTCGCACAGATACGCAGTATTTT
TRBV5-4	-	-	TRBJ2-5	CASSPMPGPYQETQYF	TGTGCCAGCAGCCCTATGCCCGGCCCGTACCAAGAGACCCAGTACTTC
TRBV28	-	-	TRBJ1-5	CASSPRQVGGQPQHF	TGTGCCAGCAGTCCCCGACAGGTTGGCGGACAGCCCCAGCATTTT
TRBV25-1	-	-	TRBJ2-1	CASSDPPPYNEQFF	TGTGCCAGCAGTGACCCTCCCCCTTACAATGAGCAGTTCTTC
TRBV5-4	-	-	TRBJ2-1	CASSSGQGTSNEQFF	TGTGCCAGCAGCTCCGGGCAGGGGACGTCAAATGAGCAGTTCTTC
TRBV9	-	TRBD2	TRBJ2-3	CASSASSGGVTDTQYF	TGTGCCAGCAGCGCCTCTAGCGGGGGGGTCACAGATACGCAGTATTTT
TRBV7-7	-	TRBD2	TRBJ2-2	CASSSPGLAGGPTGELFF	TGTGCTAGCAGCTCCCCGGGGCTAGCGGGGGGCCCCACCGGGGAGCTGTTTTTT
TRBV30	-	-	TRBJ2-3	CAWSGRDPSTDTQYF	TGTGCCTGGAGCGGGAGAGACCCAAGCACAGATACGCAGTATTTT
TRBV6-5	-	TRBD1	TRBJ2-7	CASSYLDRGGYEQYF	TGTGCCAGCAGTTACCTAGACAGGGGTGGATACGAGCAGTACTTC
TRBV4-3	-	-	TRBJ2-1	CASSQDGTVYNEQFF	TGCGCCAGCAGCCAAGATGGGACTGTCTACAATGAGCAGTTCTTC
TRBV27	-	TRBD2	TRBJ2-5	CASSFGGRYPGETQYF	TGTGCCAGCAGTTTCGGCGGGAGATATCCCGGGGAGACCCAGTACTTC
TRBV30	-	-	TRBJ1-1	CAWSQFTEAFF	TGTGCCTGGAGTCAGTTCACTGAAGCTTTCTTT
TRBV6-5	few	-	TRBJ1-2	CATTRGVNYGYTF	TGTGCCACAACTCGAGGGGTTAACTATGGCTACACCTTC
TRBV2	once	-	TRBJ2-1	CASKGWVNEQFF	TGTGCCAGCAAAGGATGGGTTAATGAGCAGTTCTTC
TRBV5-4	-	-	TRBJ2-1	CASSLEVAIPDEQFF	TGTGCCAGCAGCTTGGAAGTCGCAATTCCGGATGAGCAGTTCTTC
TRBV5-4	-	TRBD2	TRBJ2-3	CASSLLAGASGTDTQYF	TGTGCCAGCAGCTTACTAGCGGGAGCTTCTGGCACAGATACGCAGTATTTT
TRBV6-1	-	-	TRBJ1-1	CASSEAWGSSEAFF	TGTGCCAGCAGTGAAGCGTGGGGTTCCTCTGAAGCTTTCTTT
TRBV6-1	-	-	TRBJ1-5	CASSDWDQNQPQHF	TGTGCCAGCAGTGATTGGGACCAGAATCAGCCCCAGCATTTT
TRBV7-9	-	TRBD1	TRBJ2-7	CASSLTGTGDYEQYF	TGTGCCAGCAGCCTTACCGGGACAGGGGACTACGAGCAGTACTTC
TRBV30	-	TRBD1	TRBJ1-1	CAWRQGARDEAFF	TGTGCCTGGAGACAGGGGGCGCGGGATGAAGCTTTCTTT
TRBV30	-	-	TRBJ2-3	CAWSRIGDTQYF	TGTGCCTGGAGCCGCATTGGGGATACGCAGTATTTT
TRBV7-2	-	TRBD1	TRBJ2-7	CASSSGTGYYEQYF	TGTGCCAGCAGCTCGGGGACAGGTTACTACGAGCAGTACTTC
TRBV7-9	few	-	TRBJ2-2	CASSLGQTGTGELFF	TGTGCCAGCAGCTTAGGCCAGACAGGAACCGGGGAGCTGTTTTTT
TRBV6-5	-	-	TRBJ2-2	CASSYRGLGTGELFF	TGTGCCAGCAGTTACCGTGGACTGGGAACCGGGGAGCTGTTTTTT
TRBV5-6	once	TRBD1	TRBJ2-6	CASSLATGGSGANVLTF	TGTGCCAGCAGCTTGGCGACAGGGGGATCTGGGGCCAACGTCCTGACTTTC
TRBV7-9	-	TRBD1	TRBJ2-7	CASSPRSGTGDGEQYF	TGTGCCAGCAGCCCCCGCTCCGGGACAGGGGACGGCGAGCAGTACTTC
TRBV10-2	-	-	TRBJ2-1	CASSVLSGEQFF	TGCGCCAGCAGTGTATTATCGGGTGAGCAGTTCTTC
TRBV15	-	-	TRBJ2-3	CATSAGGSAYTDTQYF	TGTGCCACCAGCGCCGGGGGTAGCGCCTACACAGATACGCAGTATTTT
TRBV27	-	-	TRBJ2-5	CASSPWTVSETQYF	TGTGCCAGCAGTCCCTGGACGGTGTCGGAGACCCAGTACTTC
TRBV18	-	TRBD2	TRBJ2-7	CASSVKLAGGLSYEQYF	TGTGCCAGCTCAGTGAAATTAGCGGGAGGCCTCTCCTACGAGCAGTACTTC
TRBV6-1	-	-	TRBJ2-3	CASSGWTASTDTQYF	TGTGCCAGCAGTGGATGGACAGCTAGCACAGATACGCAGTATTTT
TRBV11-2	-	-	TRBJ2-7	CASSLGGSVHEQYF	TGTGCCAGCAGCTTAGGCGGGTCTGTCCACGAGCAGTACTTC
TRBV7-9	-	-	TRBJ2-7	CASSLRQDSYEQYF	TGTGCCAGCAGCTTAAGGCAGGACTCCTACGAGCAGTACTTC
TRBV5-4	-	TRBD2	TRBJ2-5	CASSLPSGKETQYF	TGTGCCAGCAGCTTGCCTAGCGGGAAGGAGACCCAGTACTTC
TRBV18	-	TRBD1	TRBJ2-2	CASSPTGTDWGRNTGELFF	TGTGCCAGCTCCCCCACTGGGACAGACTGGGGAAGGAACACCGGGGAGCTGTTTTTT
TRBV19	-	-	TRBJ1-4	CASSKLQTNEKLFF	TGTGCCAGTAGTAAACTGCAGACTAATGAAAAACTGTTTTTT
TRBV9	-	-	TRBJ2-7	CASSPQGSSYEQYF	TGTGCCAGCAGCCCTCAGGGGAGCTCCTACGAGCAGTACTTC
TRBV29-1	few	-	TRBJ1-2	CSVEEGLGRFAGGYTF	TGCAGCGTTGAAGAGGGTTTGGGACGATTTGCGGGTGGCTACACCTTC
TRBV6-1	-	-	TRBJ2-3	CASSRTPTSTDTQYF	TGTGCCAGCAGTCGGACGCCGACTAGCACAGATACGCAGTATTTT
TRBV2	-	-	TRBJ1-3	CASSEGNTIYF	TGTGCCAGCAGTGAAGGGAACACCATATATTTT